This paragraph covers one T cell receptor (beta chain) sequence. Its antigen has not been determined. Base qualities are not recorded, but no much larger clone differs from it by a single base. These data are taken from a study of graft-versus-host responses after intestinal transplantation (dated by TCRdb to the early 2020s). As for the study more broadly: Recipients received multivisceral, liver-intestinal, or isolated intestinal transplants. Anti-thymocyte globulin induction was given to all recipients, followed by maintenance tacrolimus and steroids for 2 to 3 years. Graft-versus-host and host-versus-graft alloreactive T cell clones were tracked in the graft, circulation and bone marrow after intestinal transplantation using bulk TCR-beta CDR3 sequencing. Alloreactive clones were identified by sequencing pre-transplant mixed lymphocyte reaction products and comparing them with unstimulated pre-transplant donor and recipient T cells. A cohort of approximately 23 intestinal transplant recipients, including one retransplant, was enrolled, and 3 patients lacking pretransplant specimens were excluded. A peak of at least 4% donor T cells among recipient peripheral blood mononuclear cells was the definition used for donor T cell macrochimerism. Instead of going to the commercial service, samples from a few later patients were sequenced in-house on an Illumina MiSeq and processed with MiXCR. Overall study outcomes, separate from this receptor: Patients with donor T cell macrochimerism had high GvH to HvG T cell clonal ratios in their allografts. Peak levels of circulating GvH clones were associated with declines in HvG clones early after transplant. GvH clones were found in recipient bone marrow, and some of the GvH clones appeared earlier in ileal mucosa or blood, which is consistent with an intestinal mucosal origin. The conclusions were limited by the relatively low number and heterogeneity of the intestinal transplant patients.

The germline V end is reduced by 3 bases and the J end by 5 bases; junction bases left unmatched: 9. From the cysteine up to the phenylalanine, the CDR3 has a length of 14 residues. Only the CDR3 part of the read is kept: 42 bases, read in frame from the first base. CDR1 SQVTM and CDR2 ANQGSEA were looked up in the germline V gene. Library method: the immunoSEQ multiplex PCR assay. In most patients, genomic DNA was isolated using the Qiagen DNeasy Blood and Tissue Kit and sent frozen to Adaptive Biotechnologies for TCR sequencing. Adaptive Biotechnologies carried out high-throughput TCR-beta CDR3 sequencing of genomic DNA for most patients. The authors' analysis ran thus. TCR sequencing data were retrieved from Adaptive's ImmunoSEQ software for 15 to 20 patients, whereas three other patients were processed with MiXCR and VDJtools. CD4 versus CD8 sorting errors were corrected by removing sequences found in both subsets at a frequency ratio below 5:1. CDR3 nucleotide sequences shared between donor and recipient were removed because their origin could not be assigned. Alloreactive clones required at least 2-fold expansion over unstimulated cells and minimum CFSE-low frequency of 0.002% (template counts) or 0.001% (read counts). Clones detected in sequenced pre-transplant spleen, lymph node, or MLR CFSE-low populations of the donor or recipient were defined as mappable. Cumulative frequency of alloreactive clones was calculated as a percentage of all sequences weighted by copy number. The source is immuneACCESS, and TCRdb retained only in-frame sequences with V and J called. Part of the clones is not carried over; for the studies checked, unresolved V genes explain less than half of this, and the remainder is unexplained. D and trimming were read from the DNA, whereas the V and J calls and clone size are those reported in that table. This sample is represented by about 86,000 clones; under 85% of them were singletons. The ten largest clones add up to roughly 17% of the sample.

The sample's time point label is to be understood as: cells obtained before transplantation from donor or recipient. CD3+CD4+ and CD3+CD8+ populations were FACS-sorted from unstimulated pre-transplant donor and recipient cells taken from spleen or lymph nodes. The TCR comes from a human donor who received an intestinal transplant. The sequence links TRBV29-1 to TRBJ2-7; 8 bases in between match TRBD1. This sample comprised unstimulated CD8+ T cells sorted from spleen or lymph node cells, obtained before intestinal transplant. In nucleotides, the sequence is TGCAGCGTTGACAGGAAACAGGGGGATCACGAGCAGTACTTC. It specifies CSVDRKQGDHEQYF.